These T cell receptor beta chains were read from a single sample in a study of cytomegalovirus exposure and HLA in healthy donors. TCRdb keeps only in-frame clones here, not all; method: immunoSEQ multiplex PCR. The sample shows about 150,000 clones, more than 60% of them seen only once. The sequenced sample was PBMCs. The receptors stem from a woman aged 35 to 49 in good health and CMV-seronegative. Each CDR3 is given with its conserved first and last residue. D genes are given only for firm matches. Where a row states a size, it is once, few, many or the class of an expanded clone; other rows omit it.

d_call: -; clone_size: -; v_call: TRBV10-2; j_call: TRBJ1-2; cdr3_nt: TGCGCCAGCAGTGAGCGCCGGGGATCAGTCCGGCTGGCTGGCTACACCTTC; cdr3_aa: CASSERRGSVRLAGYTF
d_call: TRBD2; clone_size: -; v_call: TRBV6-1; j_call: TRBJ2-1; cdr3_nt: TGTGCCAGCAGTGCCACCGGGACTAGCAGTCTCAATGAGCAGTTCTTC; cdr3_aa: CASSATGTSSLNEQFF
d_call: TRBD1; clone_size: few; v_call: TRBV10-3; j_call: TRBJ2-1; cdr3_nt: TGTGCCATGCGACAGGGTTCCTACAATGAGCAGTTCTTC; cdr3_aa: CAMRQGSYNEQFF
d_call: -; clone_size: -; v_call: TRBV9; j_call: TRBJ2-2; cdr3_nt: TGTGCCAGCAGCGTGACGGACAGCCCCACCGGGGAGCTGTTTTTT; cdr3_aa: CASSVTDSPTGELFF
d_call: TRBD2; clone_size: -; v_call: TRBV28; j_call: TRBJ2-3; cdr3_nt: TGTGCCAGCAGCCCGACCGGGCCCCGGGGGGGAGATACGCAGTATTTT; cdr3_aa: CASSPTGPRGGDTQYF
d_call: TRBD2; clone_size: -; v_call: TRBV6-5; j_call: TRBJ2-1; cdr3_nt: TGTGCCAGCAGTTACTCGGGACTAGCGGTCGATGAGCAGTTCTTC; cdr3_aa: CASSYSGLAVDEQFF
d_call: TRBD2; clone_size: -; v_call: TRBV7-2; j_call: TRBJ2-3; cdr3_nt: TGTGCCAGCAGCCCTAGCGGGAGGGAGTCAGATACGCAGTATTTT; cdr3_aa: CASSPSGRESDTQYF
d_call: -; clone_size: -; v_call: TRBV5-1; j_call: TRBJ1-2; cdr3_nt: TGCGCCAGCAGCTGGGACACTTCCTATGGCTACACCTTC; cdr3_aa: CASSWDTSYGYTF
d_call: TRBD1; clone_size: -; v_call: TRBV29-1; j_call: TRBJ1-2; cdr3_nt: TGCAGCGTAGGGACAGGGGGAGGCTACACCTTC; cdr3_aa: CSVGTGGGYTF
d_call: -; clone_size: -; v_call: TRBV5-1; j_call: TRBJ2-7; cdr3_nt: TGCGCCACCAGTCGGAGTCGCGGAGGCGACGAGCAGTACTTC; cdr3_aa: CATSRSRGGDEQYF
d_call: -; clone_size: -; v_call: TRBV5-6; j_call: TRBJ2-7; cdr3_nt: TGTGCCAGCAGCTTGACAGGTCTCGGCGAGCAGTACTTC; cdr3_aa: CASSLTGLGEQYF
d_call: TRBD1; clone_size: -; v_call: TRBV28; j_call: TRBJ1-2; cdr3_nt: TGTGCCGGCACATACCAGGGGGCGAGTGGCTACACCTTC; cdr3_aa: CAGTYQGASGYTF
d_call: -; clone_size: -; v_call: TRBV27; j_call: TRBJ1-1; cdr3_nt: TGTGCCAGCAGTTGGGGGGGTTCCACTGAAGCTTTCTTT; cdr3_aa: CASSWGGSTEAFF
d_call: TRBD2; clone_size: -; v_call: TRBV7-9; j_call: TRBJ2-3; cdr3_nt: TGTGCCAGCAGCTCGGCGCGGGAGTTCGGAGATACGCAGTATTTT; cdr3_aa: CASSSAREFGDTQYF
d_call: TRBD2; clone_size: -; v_call: TRBV10-2; j_call: TRBJ2-2; cdr3_nt: TGCGCCAGCAGTGAGTTTCTAGCGGTTGGCACCGGGGAGCTGTTTTTT; cdr3_aa: CASSEFLAVGTGELFF
d_call: TRBD1; clone_size: -; v_call: TRBV29-1; j_call: TRBJ2-5; cdr3_nt: TGCAGCGTGAGCCGGGACAGTGAGACCCAGTACTTC; cdr3_aa: CSVSRDSETQYF
d_call: TRBD2; clone_size: -; v_call: TRBV7-9; j_call: TRBJ2-1; cdr3_nt: TGTGCCAGCAGCTTACACGGGACTAGCTTGAGTGAGCAGTTCTTC; cdr3_aa: CASSLHGTSLSEQFF
d_call: -; clone_size: -; v_call: TRBV5-1; j_call: TRBJ2-2; cdr3_nt: TGCGCCAGCAGCGACATCCCTTTCCCCCCCGCCGGGGAGCTGTTTTTT; cdr3_aa: CASSDIPFPPAGELFF
d_call: TRBD1; clone_size: few; v_call: TRBV27; j_call: TRBJ1-2; cdr3_nt: TGTGCCAGCAGTTTATCATACCAGGGGGCTCGGGATGGCTACACCTTC; cdr3_aa: CASSLSYQGARDGYTF
d_call: TRBD2; clone_size: -; v_call: TRBV18; j_call: TRBJ2-1; cdr3_nt: TGTGCCAGCTCACCACCGGGGCTAGCGGGGGCCAATGAGCAGTTCTTC; cdr3_aa: CASSPPGLAGANEQFF
d_call: -; clone_size: -; v_call: TRBV10-3; j_call: TRBJ1-1; cdr3_nt: TGTGCCATCAGTGAGTCGAACGCGGAATGGTCATTTGAAGCTTTCTTT; cdr3_aa: CAISESNAEWSFEAFF
d_call: -; clone_size: few; v_call: TRBV4-1; j_call: TRBJ2-2; cdr3_nt: TGCGCCAGCAGCCAAGATTCGGCGGCCGGGGAGCTGTTTTTT; cdr3_aa: CASSQDSAAGELFF
d_call: -; clone_size: once; v_call: TRBV5-1; j_call: TRBJ2-2; cdr3_nt: TGCGCCAGCAGCTTGCAGGGCGGAGGGGAGCTGTTTTTT; cdr3_aa: CASSLQGGGELFF
d_call: TRBD1; clone_size: -; v_call: TRBV2; j_call: TRBJ1-5; cdr3_nt: TGTGCCAGTAATGGACAGGGGAACTCCTATAGCAATCAGCCCCAGCATTTT; cdr3_aa: CASNGQGNSYSNQPQHF
d_call: TRBD1; clone_size: -; v_call: TRBV28; j_call: TRBJ1-2; cdr3_nt: TGTGCCAGCAGTGGGCCAGGGGGGAACTATGGCTACACCTTC; cdr3_aa: CASSGPGGNYGYTF
d_call: -; clone_size: -; v_call: TRBV28; j_call: TRBJ1-4; cdr3_nt: TGTGCCAGCAGTACAGCCCGGGGAGCTAATGAAAAACTGTTTTTT; cdr3_aa: CASSTARGANEKLFF
d_call: TRBD2; clone_size: -; v_call: TRBV2; j_call: TRBJ2-2; cdr3_nt: TGTGCCAGCAGGCCCGGACTAGCGGGATCGGTCGGGGAGCTGTTTTTT; cdr3_aa: CASRPGLAGSVGELFF
d_call: TRBD2; clone_size: once; v_call: TRBV7-9; j_call: TRBJ2-1; cdr3_nt: TGTGCCAGCAGCTTTCAGCGGGAGACAGGCAATGAGCAGTTCTTC; cdr3_aa: CASSFQRETGNEQFF